This T cell receptor beta chain was obtained from a study of blood T cells in healthy people across ages. Researchers isolated at least 6 million PBMCs per sample. CDR3 length: 16 amino acids. Trimming at V came to 3 bases and at J to 6 bases, leaving 10 bases not matched to a gene. Germline values: CDR1 MGHRA, CDR2 YSYEKL. This clonotype has just a few counts. Combining a sample-barcoded 5' primer with a J-beta primer mix, a second PCR ran for roughly 6 to 11 cycles. Every molecule of cDNA carried a tag from a template-switch adaptor with 12 random nucleotides. TCRdb re-analysed the 5' RACE reads in MiXCR, keeping a single row per CDR3 protein. The sample has 1.5 million to 2 million distinct CDR3 sequences; 30% to 40% are singletons.

This rearrangement joins TRBV4-1 to TRBJ2-1, with 8 bases that match TRBD2. The sequence derives from a woman in her twenties or thirties in good health. Sequenced input: blood. CDR3 in DNA: TGCGCCAGCAGCCACTATAAAGCGGGAGAGGGCAATGAGCAGTTCTTC. This sequence encodes CASSHYKAGEGNEQFF.